This T cell receptor (beta chain) was recorded in a study of cytomegalovirus exposure and HLA in healthy donors. Study-wide findings and caveats: Most observed TCR sequences were rare, whereas some public TCRs were detected in many donors.

In the PCR, 60 Vbeta and 13 Jbeta primers were used. Clones were read by immunoSEQ multiplex PCR, and TCRdb kept only the in-frame ones, dropping some. This sample has approximately 280,000 clones, with over 85% found just once. Concerning this clone: Its specificity is unknown.

Input material: PBMCs. This TCR derives from a woman between 18 and 29 years old in good health and CMV-seronegative.

The CDR3 DNA sequence: TGTGCCAGCAGCCAAGGGGAGTACACTATGGTTGGCTACACCTTC. As protein: CASSQGEYTMVGYTF. The chain employs TRBV4-2 and TRBJ1-2; D is unclear. Germline V gene lookup returns CDR1 LGHNA and CDR2 YNFKEQ. This CDR3 is 15 amino acids long. The V gene lost 1 base and the J gene lost 7 bases, with 16 bases spanning the gap.